The 20 T cell receptor beta chains in this list originate from one sample, sequenced in a study of blood T cell repertoires in COVID-19. Clones were read by immunoSEQ multiplex PCR, and TCRdb kept only the in-frame ones, dropping some. The sample includes under 300,000 clones, about 90% of them seen just once. The sample comprised PBMCs or T cells enriched from blood (not recorded which). The receptors were sampled from a human donor in a cohort exposed to, infected with or recovered from COVID-19 (not recorded which). The donor label of this sample is uncertain.

CDR3 nucleotides: TGTGCCAGCAGCGTAGGTCAGGCGACAGGGACTGAAGCTTTCTTT. Amino acids: CASSVGQATGTEAFF. The chain has TRBV9 and TRBJ1-1; 7 bases map to TRBD1. This CDR3 region has 15 residues. Trimming at V came to 0 bases and at J to 5 bases, leaving 7 bases not matched to a gene. Germline V gene lookup returns CDR1 SGDLS and CDR2 YYNGEE. The whole variable domain, remainder taken from reference TRBV9 and TRBJ1-1, is DSGVTQTPKHLITATGQRVTLRCSPRSGDLSVYWYQQSLDQGLQFLIQYYNGEERAKGNILERFSAQQFPDLHSELNLSSLELGDSALYFCASSVGQATGTEAFFGQGTRLTVV.

The CDR3 protein is CASSEGYREYNQPQHF. CDR3 coding DNA: TGTGCCAGCAGTGAAGGGTACAGGGAATACAATCAGCCCCAGCATTTT. The chain joins TRBV6-1 to TRBJ1-5; D possibly corresponds to TRBD1 (6 bases). V was pared by 1 base and J by 3 bases, with 13 bases between. The CDR3 has 16 residues. CDR1 is MNHNS, CDR2 SASEGT, per germline.

V is TRBV6-5 and J is TRBJ2-7; perhaps TRBD1 as D (6 bases). Trimming removed 7 bases from V and 1 base from J, with 11 bases in between. Germline assignment: CDR1 MNHEY and CDR2 SVGAGI. CDR3 length: 13 amino acids. This CDR3 is CASKSDRSYEQYF. CDR3 DNA: TGTGCCAGCAAGAGTGACAGGTCCTACGAGCAGTACTTC.

The chain carries TRBV28 and TRBJ1-5; 7 bases map to TRBD1. Germline CDR1 MDHEN, CDR2 SYDVKM. V lost 6 bases, J lost 3 bases, and 14 bases stayed unmatched. The CDR3 has 17 residues. Here the CDR3 reads CASSPRKDRTFNQPQHF. DNA for the CDR3: TGTGCCAGCAGCCCGAGAAAGGACAGGACCTTCAATCAGCCCCAGCATTTT. Complete variable domain (other parts from reference TRBV28 and TRBJ1-5): DVKVTQSSRYLVKRTGEKVFLECVQDMDHENMFWYRQDPGLGLRLIYFSYDVKMKEKGDIPEGYSVSREKKERFSLILESASTNQTSMYLCASSPRKDRTFNQPQHFGDGTRLSIL.

V is TRBV27 and J is TRBJ2-3; D may be TRBD2 (5 bases). Germline V gives CDR1 MNHEY, CDR2 SMNVEV (reference sequence). The CDR3 spans 14 residues. Trimming left V 9 bases short and J 0 bases short, with 13 bases between. In DNA, the CDR3 is TGTGCCAGTTCCGGTCGGGGAAGCACAGATACGCAGTATTTT. This gives the protein CASSGRGSTDTQYF.

J is TRBJ2-2 and V is TRBV2; 11 bases line up with TRBD1. The germline V gene encodes CDR1 SNHLY and CDR2 FYNNEI. The V segment lost 3 bases and the J segment 4 bases; nucleotides outside the gene matches: 4. This CDR3 has 16 residues. In DNA, the CDR3 is TGTGCCAGCAGTGACCCGGGACAGGGGGGCACCGGGGAGCTGTTTTTT. Translating it yields CASSDPGQGGTGELFF. The full variable domain, in which reference TRBV2 and TRBJ2-2 provide the parts outside the CDR3, is EPEVTQTPSHQVTQMGQEVILRCVPISNHLYFYWYRQILGQKVEFLVSFYNNEISEKSEIFDDQFSVERPDGSNFTLKIRSTKLEDSAMYFCASSDPGQGGTGELFFGEGSRLTVL.

The gene calls are TRBV6-6 and TRBJ1-1; 7 bases align to TRBD1. The V gene's germline CDR1 is MNHNY and CDR2 SVGAGI (reference sequence). With 6 bases clipped from V and 7 bases from J, the junction kept 11 bases outside the gene matches. The length of the CDR3 is 14 residues. The CDR3 region has the DNA TGTGCCAGCAGCGCCCGACAGGGAAGAGGTGAAGCTTTCTTT. It translates to CASSARQGRGEAFF.

A single count supports this clone. J is TRBJ1-4 and V is TRBV11-1; 7 bases agree with TRBD1. The CDR3 is made up of 14 amino acids. In germline, CDR1 is SGHAT, CDR2 FQDESV (reference sequence). After removal of 4 bases from V and 4 bases from J, the junction contained 3 bases not matched to a gene. The CDR3 DNA reads TGTGCCAGCAGCTCGACAGGGCTTAATGAAAAACTGTTTTTT. Its protein is CASSSTGLNEKLFF. The full variable domain, rest sourced from reference TRBV11-1 and TRBJ1-4, is EAEVAQSPRYKITEKSQAVAFWCDPISGHATLYWYRQILGQGPELLVQFQDESVVDDSQLPKDRFSAERLKGVDSTLKIQPAELGDSAMYLCASSSTGLNEKLFFGSGTQLSVL.

The V gene is TRBV19, the J gene TRBJ1-2; 7 bases fit TRBD1. The length of the CDR3 is 14 residues. V trimming: 5 bases; J trimming: 3 bases; junction bases outside the gene matches: 6. CDR1 LNHDA and CDR2 SQIVND come from the germline V gene (reference sequence). CDR3 bases: TGTGCCAGTAGTGGCAACAGGGGCGACTATGGCTACACCTTC. It yields the protein CASSGNRGDYGYTF.

The gene calls are TRBV7-3 and TRBJ2-5; the match to TRBD1 covers 7 bases. V lost 4 bases to trimming and J lost 5 bases; unmatched junction nucleotides: 4. Germline V gene data show CDR1 as SGHTA and CDR2 as FQGTGA. CDR3 size: 13 residues. In DNA, the CDR3 is TGTGCCAGCAGCTCGACAGGGCGGGAGACCCAGTACTTC. Protein sequence: CASSSTGRETQYF.

The rearrangement uses TRBV7-8 and TRBJ1-4; a possible D gene is TRBD1 (5 bases). The CDR3 runs 16 residues. The germline gives CDR1 SGHVS, CDR2 FQNEAQ. Trimming left V 8 bases short and J 0 bases short, with 16 bases between. Here the CDR3 DNA reads TGTGCCAGCGGGGCCAGGAACCTTGCAACTAATGAAAAACTGTTTTTT. Translated: CASGARNLATNEKLFF.

For the CDR3, the DNA is TGTGCCAGCAGTTACGGGACAGAGATTTCACCCCTCCACTTT. Its translation: CASSYGTEISPLHF. The chain couples TRBV6-5 to TRBJ1-6; 7 nucleotides match TRBD1. Germline CDR1 MNHEY, CDR2 SVGAGI. Losses at the gene ends were 2 bases for V and 9 bases for J; bases not matched to a gene: 4. The CDR3 has 14 amino acids.

This clone showed up just once. The chain uses TRBV18 and TRBJ2-1, with TRBD2 as a possible D gene (5 bases). Deletions cut 8 bases from V and 0 bases from J, with 8 bases between. This CDR3 comprises 13 residues. CDR1 and CDR2 from the germline V gene are KGHSH and LQKENI. The CDR3 sequence is CASEGNSYNEQFF. For the CDR3, the DNA is TGTGCCAGCGAGGGAAACTCCTACAATGAGCAGTTCTTC.

This clone was picked up a small number of times. The chain has TRBV5-1 and TRBJ1-2; 11 bases align to TRBD1. Looked up from germline, CDR1 is SGHRS and CDR2 is YFSETQ. The CDR3 has 17 residues. V gave up 4 bases and J gave up 0 bases; unmatched junction bases: 8. The CDR3 is CASSLRTGGEANYGYTF. The CDR3 region has the DNA TGCGCCAGCAGCCTGCGGACAGGGGGCGAAGCTAACTATGGCTACACCTTC.

This sequence joins TRBV14 and TRBJ2-3; 9 nucleotides match TRBD1. The V and J ends lost 4 bases and 1 base, in that order; junction bases with no gene match: 9. This CDR3 has 17 residues. The germline CDR1 and CDR2 sequences are SGHDN and FVKESK. The CDR3 region has the DNA TGTGCCAGCAGCCCCCGGGACAGGGTGGCGGGCACAGATACGCAGTATTTT. Translated: CASSPRDRVAGTDTQYF.

The rearrangement uses TRBV27 and TRBJ1-4, with D possibly TRBD1 on 6 matching bases. Germline CDR1 and CDR2: MNHEY and SMNVEV (reference sequence). Trimming took 0 bases from V and 8 from J, leaving 10 bases between them. The CDR3 sequence is 14 residues long. DNA for the CDR3: TGTGCCAGCAGTTTATCGGGGGGGCGGGAAAAACTGTTTTTT. Its translation is CASSLSGGREKLFF.

A single count supports this clone. This chain uses TRBV19 with TRBJ1-6, with TRBD1 as a possible D gene (5 bases). V was trimmed by 3 bases and J by 7 bases, leaving 13 bases between them. CDR3 size: 15 residues. The germline V gene encodes CDR1 LNHDA and CDR2 SQIVND (reference sequence). CDR3 sequence reads: CASSMLGGENSPLHF. DNA of the CDR3: TGTGCCAGTAGTATGTTGGGGGGTGAAAATTCACCCCTCCACTTT.

Points on this clone: In the same sample, other DNA sequences code for this CDR3. The gene calls are TRBV19 and TRBJ1-3; 7 bases agree with TRBD1. V trimming: 0 bases; J trimming: 4 bases; junction bases outside the gene matches: 3. The length of the CDR3 is 15 residues. CDR1 LNHDA and CDR2 SQIVND come from the germline V gene (reference sequence). CDR3 residues: CASSIEGTAGNTIYF. CDR3 DNA: TGTGCCAGTAGTATAGAGGGGACAGCCGGAAACACCATATATTTT. Full variable domain (outside the CDR3, taken from reference TRBV19 and TRBJ1-3): DGGITQSPKYLFRKEGQNVTLSCEQNLNHDAMYWYRQDPGQGLRLIYYSQIVNDFQKGDIAEGYSVSREKKESFPLTVTSAQKNPTAFYLCASSIEGTAGNTIYFGEGSWLTVV.

This clone was observed a handful of times. The V and J genes are TRBV19 and TRBJ2-7; TRBD1 aligns across 10 bases. Losses at the gene ends were 4 bases for V and 4 bases for J; bases not matched to a gene: 4. Germline CDR1 is LNHDA and CDR2 is SQIVND (reference sequence). The CDR3 is made up of 14 amino acids. The chain's CDR3 is CASSRGQGRYEQYF. The CDR3 DNA is TGTGCCAGTAGTAGGGGACAGGGGAGGTACGAGCAGTACTTC. Full variable domain (outside the CDR3, taken from reference TRBV19 and TRBJ2-7): DGGITQSPKYLFRKEGQNVTLSCEQNLNHDAMYWYRQDPGQGLRLIYYSQIVNDFQKGDIAEGYSVSREKKESFPLTVTSAQKNPTAFYLCASSRGQGRYEQYFGPGTRLTVT.

This rearrangement joins TRBV4-2 to TRBJ2-6; D possibly corresponds to TRBD1 (6 bases). Germline V gene sequence: CDR1 LGHNA, CDR2 YNFKEQ. The CDR3 is made up of 12 amino acids. Trimming cost V 0 bases and J 15 bases, with 9 bases left between them. CDR3 nucleotides: TGTGCCAGCAGCCAAGATGAGGGGGACCTGACTTTC. Protein: CASSQDEGDLTF.